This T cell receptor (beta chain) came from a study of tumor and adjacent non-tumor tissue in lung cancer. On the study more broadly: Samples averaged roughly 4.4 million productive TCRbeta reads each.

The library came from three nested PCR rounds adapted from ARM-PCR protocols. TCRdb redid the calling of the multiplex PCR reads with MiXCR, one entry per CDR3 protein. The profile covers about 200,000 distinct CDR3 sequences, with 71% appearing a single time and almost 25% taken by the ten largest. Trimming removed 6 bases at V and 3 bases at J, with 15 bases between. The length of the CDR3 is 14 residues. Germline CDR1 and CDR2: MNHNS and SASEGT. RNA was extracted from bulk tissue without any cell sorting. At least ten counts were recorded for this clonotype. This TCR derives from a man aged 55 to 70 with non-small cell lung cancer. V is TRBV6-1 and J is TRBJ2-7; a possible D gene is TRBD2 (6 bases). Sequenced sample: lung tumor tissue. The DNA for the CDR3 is TGTGCCAGCAGCGCACCGGGACTCAGCTACGAGCAGTACTTC. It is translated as CASSAPGLSYEQYF.